This T cell receptor (beta chain) originates from a study of blood T cell repertoires in COVID-19. The V end lost 3 bases, the J end lost 4 bases, and 9 bases lay between the germline ends. CDR3 size: 13 residues. Germline-derived CDR1 and CDR2 are ENHRY and SYGVKD. Either two negative PCRs, clearance, or symptom resolution qualified Cohort 3 donors as recovered. The table came from immunoSEQ multiplex PCR; TCRdb's copy has only in-frame clones and leaves some out. The data contain 150,000 to 200,000 clones, around 83% of them seen just once; the ten biggest clones take up 12% to 15%. Material: PBMCs or T cells enriched from blood (not recorded which). The clonotype comes from a man between 45 and 60 years old who had recovered from COVID-19. The chain joins TRBV10-3 to TRBJ2-5, with a weak D call TRBD1 (5 bases). The CDR3 sequence: CAISDDSLETQYF. CDR3 sequence (DNA): TGTGCCATCAGTGACGACAGTTTAGAGACCCAGTACTTC.